The 14 T cell receptor beta chains below all came from one sample that was sequenced in a study of tumor-infiltrating lymphocytes in primary liver carcinoma. A constant-region primer primed TCR beta cDNA synthesis from 500 to 550 ng of total RNA. A slightly modified ARM-PCR protocol with three nested multiplex PCR rounds produced these TCR beta libraries. TRBV1-TRBV30 forward primers and a C-beta reverse primer were used in the first two PCR rounds, which each ran for about 10 cycles. MiXCR, applied by TCRdb to the multiplex PCR reads, yields one record per CDR3 protein. Of 150,000 to 200,000 distinct CDR3 sequences listed, almost 65% were seen once; the top ten hold 6% to 8.5%. Alongside blood RNA obtained from unsorted whole blood, germline DNA was also extracted. The sequencing input was peripheral blood. The receptors shown here come from a woman aged 60-75 years with primary liver carcinoma and hepatitis B virus infection.

A note on this clonotype: The junction and the germline gene differ at one end; a read error may be behind it. The rearrangement joins TRBV11-2 to TRBJ2-7; 8 bases map to TRBD2. This CDR3 has 15 amino acids. Germline values: CDR1 SGHAT, CDR2 FQNNGV. CDR3 sequence (DNA): TGTACCAGCAGCATAGAAGGTAGCGGGATGTTCGAGCAGTACTTC. It yields the protein CTSSIEGSGMFEQYF.

Concerning this clonotype: A much bigger clone sits one base away, suggesting this may be a read error. The rearrangement links TRBV6-5 to TRBJ2-2, with D possibly being TRBD1 or TRBD2 (5 bases each). The V and J ends lost 9 bases and 3 bases respectively, with 17 bases between them. The CDR3 runs 15 residues. In germline, CDR1 is MNHEY, CDR2 SVGAGI. The CDR3 protein is CARSKGRLDTGELFF. The CDR3 DNA is TGTGCCAGGAGTAAGGGACGCCTAGACACCGGGGAGCTGTTTTTT.

To note about this clonotype: One end of the junction varies from germline; a read error may be responsible. The chain is built from TRBV29-1 and TRBJ2-1; D possibly matches TRBD1 or TRBD2 (5 bases each). CDR3 size: 18 residues. In germline, CDR1 is SQVTM, CDR2 ANQGSEA. The CDR3 spells CSVDRDPQGWLTYNEQFF. CDR3 DNA: TGCAGCGTCGACCGGGACCCGCAAGGATGGCTTACCTACAATGAGCAATTCTTC.

This clonotype was seen many times. V gene TRBV11-2 combines with J gene TRBJ1-3; TRBD1 is a possible D gene (5 bases). Germline CDR1 reads SGHAT; CDR2 reads FQNNGV. The CDR3 contains 16 residues. V was cut by 6 bases and J by 0 bases, with 15 bases left in between. The CDR3 protein is CASRLAGSNSGNTIYF. The DNA of the CDR3 is TGTGCCAGCAGACTGGCAGGGAGCAACTCTGGAAACACCATATATTTT.

As regards this clonotype: At one boundary the junction diverges from the germline segment, which might be a read error. The genes are TRBV6-4 and TRBJ2-4; TRBD2 matches 9 bases. The CDR3 loop spans 17 amino acids. Germline CDR1 is MRHNA and CDR2 is SNTAGT. The CDR3 coding sequence is TGTGCCAGTAGTGACTCGAGAGGCGGGAGGGCCAAAATCATTCAGTACTTC. It specifies CASSDSRGGRAKIIQYF.

The chain recombines TRBV28 with TRBJ1-5, with a weak D call TRBD1 (6 bases). This CDR3 has 15 amino acids. Germline CDR1 and CDR2: MDHEN and SYDVKM. Trimming shortened V by 3 bases and J by 9 bases, and 18 bases separated the two germline ends. The CDR3 here is CASSFLSGAPGPQHF. CDR3 in DNA: TGTGCCAGCAGTTTCCTATCAGGGGCTCCAGGGCCCCAGCATTTT.

The chain carries TRBV10-3 and TRBJ2-3; 10 nucleotides match TRBD2. The CDR3 runs 14 residues. V trimming: 2 bases; J trimming: 6 bases; junction bases outside the gene matches: 2. CDR1 and CDR2 (germline): ENHRY, SYGVKD. DNA for the CDR3: TGTGCCATCAGTGAGCAGCGGGAGGGTGATACGCAGTATTTT. Translation gives CAISEQREGDTQYF.

This clonotype was seen ten or more times. The chain combines TRBV7-9 with TRBJ2-1, with 9 bases that match TRBD2. The CDR3 totals 18 residues. With 5 bases clipped from V and 1 base from J, the junction kept 12 bases outside the gene matches. The germline gives CDR1 SEHNR, CDR2 FQNEAQ (reference sequence). For the CDR3, the DNA is TGTGCCAGCAGCGGTAGCCGGGTTAGCGGGAGTTCCTACAATGAGCAGTTCTTC. This translates into CASSGSRVSGSSYNEQFF.

About this clonotype: At one of its ends the junction is not consistent with the germline gene, which may arise from a read error. CDR3 sequence (DNA): TGTGCCAGCAGCCAAGATTTAGGTCTGAACACTGGAGCTTTCTTT. Protein: CASSQDLGLNTGAFF. This sequence joins TRBV14 and TRBJ1-1; D call uncertain. The CDR3 covers 15 residues. Germline values: CDR1 SGHDN, CDR2 FVKESK.

A note on this clonotype: A read error is possible here, since a much larger clone lies one base away. The chain carries TRBV29-1 and TRBJ2-1; 7 nucleotides line up with TRBD2. After removal of 2 bases from V and 10 bases from J, the junction contained 17 bases not matched to a gene. CDR1 and CDR2 (germline): SQVTM, ANQGSEA. The CDR3 sequence is 16 residues long. DNA of the CDR3: TGCAGCGTTGAAAGCATGACTAGCAGGAGTGGTGGGGAGCAGTTCTTC. This sequence encodes CSVESMTSRSGGEQFF.

The chain uses TRBV25-1 and TRBJ2-3, with D possibly matching TRBD2 (6 bases). Germline V gene sequence: CDR1 MGHDK, CDR2 SYGVNS. This CDR3 is built from 12 residues. V shed 5 bases and J shed 7 bases, with 10 bases lying between them. The DNA of the CDR3 is TGTGCCAGCAGTCTGGGGAGGAATACGCAGTATTTT. This sequence encodes CASSLGRNTQYF.

As for this clonotype: A much more abundant neighbour one base away suggests this may be a read error. J is TRBJ2-7 and V is TRBV6-6; the D call may be TRBD1 or TRBD2 (6 bases each). This CDR3 has 14 amino acids. Germline V lookup: CDR1 MNHNY, CDR2 SVGAGI (reference sequence). The CDR3 DNA follows: TGTGCCGGCAGTTACTCGGAGGGACACTACGAGCAGTACTTC. This gives the protein CAGSYSEGHYEQYF.

As concerns this clonotype: A single base separates this from a much larger clone, so it may be a read error. The chain uses TRBV4-1 and TRBJ1-3; the D is unclear. Germline CDR1 and CDR2: MGHRA and YSYEKL. The CDR3 has 15 amino acids. CDR3 sequence: CAGSRVIAPGNTIYF. CDR3 nucleotide sequence: TGCGCCGGCAGTCGGGTCATCGCGCCTGGAAACACCATATATTTT.

This chain connects TRBV5-8 to TRBJ1-4, with 7 positions matching TRBD1. Germline-derived CDR1 and CDR2 are SGHTS and YDEGEE. The CDR3 length is 17 residues. The ends lost 1 base at V and 3 bases at J; junction bases unmatched: 9. As DNA, the CDR3 is TGTGCCAGCAGCTTGAGGGGGCTAGCGAGGTCTAATGAAAAACTGTTTTTT. Protein sequence: CASSLRGLARSNEKLFF.